Shown below are 27 T cell receptor beta chains from a single sample sequenced in a study of T cell repertoires in cytomegalovirus infection. TCRdb reprocessed the reads with MiXCR, giving one entry per CDR3 protein. The data hold some 700,000 distinct CDR3 sequences, with about 30% observed a single time. These receptors are not linked to any known antigen. Sequencing used cultured PBMCs, obtained from culture after CMV antigen stimulation. All receptors derive from a human donor in good health (CMV status not recorded). Some clones in this sample may be carry-over from other donors' samples.

This clonotype was detected a few times. The V call is TRBV4-1, the J call TRBJ1-3; TRBD1 agrees at 8 bases. The CDR3 sequence is 19 residues long. V shed 1 base, J shed 3 bases, and the junction held 14 bases outside the gene matches. Per the germline V gene, CDR1 is MGHRA and CDR2 is YSYEKL. CDR3 nucleotides: TGCGCCAGCAGCCAAGCTCTACTCAGGGGACAGGTCCTTGGAAACACCATATATTTT. Translating gives CASSQALLRGQVLGNTIYF.

Turning to this clonotype: No conserved phenylalanine or tryptophan is present at the end of the CDR3, so a read error is the likely explanation. V gene TRBV19 combines with J gene TRBJ2-3; 7 positions match TRBD2. In germline, CDR1 is LNHDA, CDR2 SQIVND (reference sequence). The V segment lost 5 bases and the J segment 6 bases; nucleotides outside the gene matches: 8. This CDR3 is 14 amino acids long. The CDR3 nucleotides read TGTGCCAGTAGTGTGAGCGGGGCGGCGGATACGCAGTATTCT. Protein sequence: CASSVSGAADTQYS.

The rearrangement uses TRBV11-1 and TRBJ2-1; TRBD1 might be the D (5 bases). V was shortened by 5 bases and J by 6 bases, with 14 bases between the two germline ends. CDR1 is SGHAT, CDR2 FQDESV, per germline (reference sequence). This CDR3 is built from 14 residues. Written as DNA, the CDR3 is TGTGCCAGCAGCCGTCTTAGGGGCTCCAATGAGCAGTTCTTC. It specifies CASSRLRGSNEQFF.

The chain uses TRBV6-2 or TRBV6-3 and TRBJ1-5, with D maybe TRBD1 (6 bases). The CDR3 length is 16 residues. V shed 2 bases and J shed 7 bases, with 18 bases lying between them. From germline, CDR1 is MNHEY and CDR2 SVGEGT. CDR3: CASSYGTWVRGQPQHF. The CDR3 nucleotides read TGTGCCAGCAGTTACGGGACGTGGGTGAGGGGGCAGCCCCAGCATTTT.

CDR3 amino acids: CASSRRLAGYQETQYF. The CDR3 DNA reads TGTGCCAGTAGCCGGCGACTAGCGGGGTACCAAGAGACCCAGTACTTC. The chain has TRBV19 and TRBJ2-5, with 11 positions matching TRBD2. Germline V gene sequence: CDR1 LNHDA, CDR2 SQIVND (reference sequence). V trimming: 6 bases; J trimming: 0 bases; junction bases outside the gene matches: 6. This CDR3 comprises 16 residues.

This clonotype was observed at least ten times. This chain links TRBV7-8 with TRBJ2-7; 8 bases map to TRBD2. The CDR3 loop spans 13 amino acids. V was clipped by 11 bases and J by 1 base; unmatched bases: 7. CDR1 and CDR2 (germline): SGHVS, FQNEAQ. CDR3 in amino acids: CAGSGGSSYEQYF. The CDR3 region has the DNA TGTGCCGGATCGGGAGGGAGTTCCTACGAGCAGTACTTC.

As regards this clonotype: The junction does not match germline at one end; this may be a read error. This chain uses TRBV18 with TRBJ2-7, with 11 positions matching TRBD1. This CDR3 contains 15 residues. Germline V gene sequence: CDR1 KGHSH, CDR2 LQKENI. The CDR3 region has the DNA TGCGCCAGCAGCCCCCCGGGACAGGGGGTTTACGAGCAGTACTTC. Translation gives CASSPPGQGVYEQYF.

This clonotype was picked up many times. V and J are TRBV7-6 and TRBJ2-3, with TRBD1 matching 7 bases. The V gene's germline CDR1 is SGHVS and CDR2 FNYEAQ. Trimming removed 5 bases from V and 5 bases from J; junction bases left unmatched: 13. The CDR3 length is 16 residues. The DNA of the CDR3 is TGTGCCAGCAGCCTTGGGACAGCCTCGAGGGGAGATACGCAGTATTTT. Protein sequence: CASSLGTASRGDTQYF.

This clonotype appeared a single time. V gene TRBV5-4 combines with J gene TRBJ2-5; D remains ambiguous. Per the germline V gene, CDR1 is SGHNT and CDR2 is YYREEE (reference sequence). The V gene lost 4 bases and the J gene lost 5 bases, with 15 bases spanning the gap. This CDR3 has 14 amino acids. The CDR3 nucleotides read TGTGCCAGCAGCCCGGGTGTAGGGCTGGAGACCCAGTACTTC. Translated: CASSPGVGLETQYF.

The V and J genes are TRBV29-1 and TRBJ2-7; D may correspond to TRBD1 or TRBD2 (5 bases each). Trimming cost V 5 bases and J 0 bases, with 11 bases left between them. Germline V gene sequence: CDR1 SQVTM, CDR2 ANQGSEA. CDR3 size: 13 residues. The DNA for the CDR3 is TGCAGCGTTCGGCAGGGAGTCTCCTACGAGCAGTACTTC. It translates to CSVRQGVSYEQYF.

This clonotype has only a few counts. This chain connects TRBV6-2 or TRBV6-3 to TRBJ2-3; D is undetermined. There are 13 residues in the CDR3. V was shortened by 0 bases and J by 7 bases, with 8 bases between the two germline ends. CDR1 MNHEY and CDR2 SVGEGT come from the germline V gene. CDR3 in amino acids: CASSYSPLYTQYF. For the CDR3, the DNA is TGTGCCAGCAGTTACTCCCCTCTTTATACGCAGTATTTT.

The J gene is TRBJ2-5, the V gene TRBV20-1; tentatively, D is TRBD2 (8 bases). CDR3 length: 14 amino acids. Germline CDR1 DFQATT, CDR2 SNEGSKA (reference sequence). V was trimmed by 3 bases and J by 5 bases, leaving 16 bases between them. The DNA of the CDR3 is TGCAGTGCTAGTGGGACAGCGGGAGCGGAGACCCAGTACTTC. It specifies CSASGTAGAETQYF.

The J gene is TRBJ2-4, the V gene TRBV6-2 or TRBV6-3; TRBD1 is a possible D gene (5 bases). The germline V and J ends were trimmed by 0 bases and 13 bases, with 10 bases remaining between them. Germline V gene lookup returns CDR1 MNHEY and CDR2 SVGEGT. CDR3 length: 12 amino acids. CDR3 sequence: CASSYSPTEQYF. The CDR3 DNA sequence: TGTGCCAGCAGTTACTCCCCGACAGAGCAGTACTTC.

The chain couples TRBV6-6 to TRBJ2-7; TRBD1 matches 11 bases. This CDR3 contains 19 residues. Germline V gene sequence: CDR1 MNHNY, CDR2 SVGAGI (reference sequence). V lost 5 bases to trimming and J lost 0 bases; unmatched junction nucleotides: 15. The CDR3: CASSLRTGGGGTNSYEQYF. For the CDR3, the DNA is TGTGCCAGCAGTCTGAGGACAGGGGGCGGTGGGACTAACTCCTACGAGCAGTACTTC.

In its sample, this clonotype was seen a few times. The chain recombines TRBV6-1 with TRBJ1-4, with D possibly matching TRBD1 (5 bases). The CDR3 length is 15 residues. Germline CDR1 MNHNS, CDR2 SASEGT. V was cut by 5 bases and J by 3 bases, with 13 bases left in between. In DNA, the CDR3 is TGTGCCAGCAGTCCCTGGGACCAAGCTAATGAAAAACTGTTTTTT. It encodes CASSPWDQANEKLFF.

In its sample, this clonotype was seen a few times. In nucleotides, the CDR3 is TGTGCCACCAGCAGACAGGGGGCGGGTGAGCAGTTCTTC. Its translation is CATSRQGAGEQFF. The rearrangement uses TRBV15 and TRBJ2-1; TRBD1 matches at 8 bases. V was clipped by 2 bases and J by 9 bases; unmatched bases: 3. There are 13 residues in the CDR3. CDR1 and CDR2 from the germline V gene are LNHNV and YYDKDF (reference sequence).

The chain couples TRBV12-3 or TRBV12-4 to TRBJ2-2; no firm D call. CDR3 length equals 13 residues. Trimming stripped 6 bases from V and 8 bases from J, with 13 bases between. CDR3: CASSLIGSGELFF. The CDR3 DNA reads TGTGCCAGCAGCCTCATCGGTTCGGGGGAGCTGTTTTTT.

This clonotype showed up just a few times. The J gene is TRBJ2-5, the V gene TRBV28; a possible D gene is TRBD2 (5 bases). The CDR3 has 15 residues. Per the germline V gene, CDR1 is MDHEN and CDR2 is SYDVKM. The V gene lost 7 bases and the J gene lost 3 bases, with 18 bases spanning the gap. The CDR3: CASTLRAAKKETQYF. The CDR3 bases are TGTGCCAGCACCCTGCGGGCAGCGAAAAAAGAGACCCAGTACTTC.

V and J are TRBV20-1 and TRBJ2-7; D perhaps matches TRBD1 (6 bases). The length of the CDR3 is 13 residues. Germline V gene data show CDR1 as DFQATT and CDR2 as SNEGSKA (reference sequence). The V end was cut by 2 bases, the J end by 2 bases, with 10 bases between. CDR3 sequence: CSARSTGTYEQYF. The CDR3 nucleotides read TGCAGTGCTAGATCTACAGGGACCTACGAGCAGTACTTC.

The chain joins TRBV14 to TRBJ2-7, with no clear D. V dropped 0 bases and J dropped 10 bases, with 7 bases sitting between them. CDR3 length equals 11 residues. Germline CDR1 is SGHDN and CDR2 is FVKESK. CDR3 sequence (DNA): TGTGCCAGCAGCCAAGACACCCCCCAGTACTTC. It translates to CASSQDTPQYF.

The chain carries TRBV6-6 and TRBJ2-7; possibly TRBD1 or TRBD2 for D (5 bases each). This CDR3 comprises 15 residues. CDR1 MNHNY and CDR2 SVGAGI come from the germline V gene (reference sequence). The ends were cut back, 4 bases at V and 0 bases at J, with 13 bases in the middle. CDR3 sequence (DNA): TGTGCCAGCAGTTCCCCGAGGGGACCCTCCTACGAGCAGTACTTC. Translating it yields CASSSPRGPSYEQYF.

The chain is built from TRBV9 and TRBJ1-2; unclear D gene. CDR3 size: 16 residues. Trimming shortened V by 4 bases and J by 1 base, and 17 bases separated the two germline ends. Germline V CDR1 and CDR2: SGDLS, YYNGEE. The CDR3 region has the DNA TGTGCCAGCAGCCGCTTTCTGGTGAACGGTAACTATGGCTACACCTTC. This gives the protein CASSRFLVNGNYGYTF.

This clonotype was found a few times. This CDR3 reads CATGEPPSSGANVLTF. The CDR3 DNA follows: TGTGCCACAGGGGAACCGCCGAGCTCTGGGGCCAACGTCCTGACTTTC. The chain joins TRBV6-6 to TRBJ2-6, with D possibly being TRBD1 (6 bases). In germline, CDR1 is MNHNY, CDR2 SVGAGI (reference sequence). The CDR3 sequence is 16 residues long. Trimming removed 10 bases from V and 0 bases from J, with 16 bases in between.

The chain is built from TRBV28 and TRBJ2-3; 7 bases are shared with TRBD2. This CDR3 contains 14 residues. V shed 11 bases and J 7 bases; nucleotides not matched to a gene: 15. CDR1 and CDR2 (germline): MDHEN, SYDVKM. The CDR3 DNA reads as TGTGCCGGTGGGCCGGGGGGTATTTTGAATACGCAGTATTTT. The encoded protein is CAGGPGGILNTQYF. Together with reference TRBV28 and TRBJ2-3, the CDR3 gives the full variable domain: DVKVTQSSRYLVKRTGEKVFLECVQDMDHENMFWYRQDPGLGLRLIYFSYDVKMKEKGDIPEGYSVSREKKERFSLILESASTNQTSMYLCAGGPGGILNTQYFGPGTRLTVL.

This clonotype was seen more than once but under ten times. The chain combines TRBV12-3 or TRBV12-4 with TRBJ2-7; 12 nucleotides agree with TRBD1. The length of the CDR3 is 14 residues. Losses at the gene ends were 6 bases for V and 6 bases for J; bases not matched to a gene: 6. In nucleotides, the CDR3 is TGTGCCAGCAGACGGGGACAGGGGGCTAGCGAGCAGTACTTC. As protein: CASRRGQGASEQYF.

This clonotype has just a few counts. CDR3 protein: CASMMNQETQYF. As DNA, the CDR3 is TGTGCCAGCATGATGAACCAAGAGACCCAGTACTTC. The rearrangement links TRBV7-6 to TRBJ2-5; D is ambiguous. The V end was cut by 7 bases, the J end by 0 bases, with 6 bases between. This CDR3 comprises 12 residues. Germline values: CDR1 SGHVS, CDR2 FNYEAQ.

This sequence joins TRBV12-3 or TRBV12-4 and TRBJ2-1, with 12 bases aligning to TRBD2. The CDR3 totals 15 residues. V lost 6 bases to trimming and J lost 3 bases; unmatched junction nucleotides: 3. Written as DNA, the CDR3 is TGTGCCAGCAGCCGACTAGCGGGAGTCTACAATGAGCAGTTCTTC. Encoded protein: CASSRLAGVYNEQFF.